What follows is one T cell receptor (beta chain) and its context. Its antigen is currently unknown. Genomic DNA provided the template from which TCR beta VDJ and CDR3 profiles were obtained. TCRdb reanalysed the reads using MiXCR and keeps one entry per CDR3 protein. The data show about 400,000 distinct CDR3 sequences, 65% to 80% seen once. This entry comes from a study of CD8+CD57+ T cells in acquired aplastic anemia. Whole-study context: 3.2 ug was the average amount of DNA from sorted CD4+ and CD8+ cells. General study results and limits: Found in both controls and patients were around 31 CD8+ CDR3 sequences.

This sequence was found in a human donor in good health, serving as a control. Sequencing was done on a sample of sorted CD4+, CD8+, or CD8+CD57+ T cells (not recorded which) from PBMCs.

CDR3 residues: CASSVEGLTEAFF. The CDR3, as DNA: TGTGCCAGCAGCGTAGAAGGGCTTACTGAAGCTTTCTTT. The V gene is TRBV9, the J gene TRBJ1-1; D uncertain. V lost 0 bases, J lost 5 bases, and 8 bases lay in between. Germline CDR1 reads SGDLS; CDR2 reads YYNGEE. The CDR3 is made up of 13 amino acids.